This entry features one T cell receptor beta chain sequence. What it recognizes is unknown. This CDR3 is built from 14 residues. The germline V and J ends were trimmed by 6 bases and 6 bases, with 16 bases remaining between them. Germline V gives CDR1 WNHNN, CDR2 SYGVQD (reference sequence). The entry originates in a study of graft-versus-host responses after intestinal transplantation. About the study: Recipients received multivisceral, liver-intestinal, or isolated intestinal transplants. Whole-study results and caveats: Early post-transplant declines in HvG were associated with peak levels of circulating GvH clones. Researchers found GvH clones in recipient marrow, and some showed up first in ileum or blood. Allograft clonal ratios (graft-versus-host to host-versus-graft) were high in patients who had graft-donor T cell macrochimerism.

Assay: immunoSEQ multiplex PCR; the TCRdb copy retains only in-frame clones and omits some. The sample has 130,000 to 150,000 clones; about 90% are singletons. The chain carries TRBV10-1 and TRBJ2-3; perhaps TRBD1 as D (5 bases). This sample comprised unstimulated CD4+ T cells sorted from spleen or lymph node cells, obtained before intestinal transplant. This TCR came from a human donor who received an intestinal transplant. The CDR3 here is CASSKEGVKDTQYF. Here the CDR3 DNA reads TGCGCCAGCAGCAAGGAAGGGGTCAAGGATACGCAGTATTTT.